This T cell receptor (beta chain) was recovered during a study of blood T cell repertoires in COVID-19. Per the original methods: Reference gene primers were amplified, and this amplification served to estimate nucleated cell counts. Only in-frame clones appear in the TCRdb table, and some are missing; sequencing was by immunoSEQ multiplex PCR. The V and J calls and clone size were taken over from that table, and D and trimming were inferred from the DNA. The data hold about 46,000 clones, with approximately 90% observed a single time. Per the germline V gene, CDR1 is SQVTM and CDR2 is ANQGSEA. The CDR3 is 15 residues long. V was clipped by 3 bases and J by 5 bases; unmatched bases: 9.

Source material: PBMCs or T cells enriched from blood (not recorded which). The clonotype was recovered from a woman in her fifties or sixties who had recovered from COVID-19. This chain links TRBV29-1 with TRBJ2-2; TRBD2 matches at 7 bases. The CDR3 region is CSVEGSGERTGELFF. The DNA of the CDR3 is TGCAGCGTTGAGGGGAGCGGGGAACGTACCGGGGAGCTGTTTTTT.